One sample yielded the 15 T cell receptor beta chains listed below, sequenced in a study of blood T cell repertoires in COVID-19. Profiled with immunoSEQ multiplex PCR; TCRdb holds only in-frame clones, not every one. The table records approximately 150,000 clones, more than 75% of them present only once. Sample: peripheral blood. Every receptor here comes from a man in his forties or fifties who had recovered from COVID-19.

The chain combines TRBV6-8 with TRBJ2-7; TRBD2 aligns across 14 bases. Trimming took 0 bases from V and 6 from J; bases not matched to a gene: 7. Germline V gene sequence: CDR1 MNHGY, CDR2 SAAAGT. This CDR3 spans 17 amino acids. The DNA of the CDR3 is TGTGCCAGCAGTTACTCCAATGGGACTAGCGGGAGCTTCGAGCAGTACTTC. This sequence encodes CASSYSNGTSGSFEQYF.

The V and J genes are TRBV5-6 and TRBJ2-1; TRBD1 might be the D (5 bases). This CDR3 region has 14 residues. Trimming cost V 6 bases and J 7 bases, with 17 bases left between them. CDR1 is SGHDT and CDR2 is YYEEEE in the germline V gene. The CDR3 sequence is CASTLIDRMNEQFF. The CDR3 bases are TGTGCCAGCACCCTAATCGACAGAATGAATGAGCAGTTCTTC.

The rearrangement links TRBV7-9 to TRBJ1-1; D gene ambiguous. The CDR3 spans 13 residues. Deletions cut 0 bases from V and 6 bases from J, with 8 bases between. The germline CDR1 and CDR2 sequences are SEHNR and FQNEAQ (reference sequence). DNA for the CDR3: TGTGCCAGCAGCTTAGCGGGTGAGGCTGAAGCTTTCTTT. This codes for CASSLAGEAEAFF. Full variable domain (remainder filled in from reference TRBV7-9 and TRBJ1-1): DTGVSQNPRHKITKRGQNVTFRCDPISEHNRLYWYRQTLGQGPEFLTYFQNEAQLEKSRLLSDRFSAERPKGSFSTLEIQRTEQGDSAMYLCASSLAGEAEAFFGQGTRLTVV.

The chain employs TRBV19 and TRBJ2-7; TRBD2 agrees at 8 bases. Germline CDR1 is LNHDA and CDR2 is SQIVND (reference sequence). J lost 9 bases, V lost 3 bases, and 7 bases had no gene match. The CDR3 has 13 residues. CDR3: CASSIRAGDAQYF. In DNA, the CDR3 is TGTGCCAGTAGTATTCGAGCGGGAGACGCGCAGTACTTC.

This rearrangement joins TRBV2 to TRBJ2-2; D is perhaps TRBD2 (6 bases). The CDR3 contains 16 residues. The germline CDR1 and CDR2 sequences are SNHLY and FYNNEI. V lost 8 bases and J lost 6, with 22 bases in between. The CDR3 DNA reads as TGTGCCAGCTGGACCACAGGACTAAGCCACTCCGGGGAGCTGTTTTTT. Protein product: CASWTTGLSHSGELFF.

The chain has TRBV5-1 and TRBJ1-1; unclear D gene. CDR1 SGHRS and CDR2 YFSETQ come from the germline V gene. V shed 7 bases and J shed 0 bases, with 16 bases lying between them. The CDR3 sequence is 15 residues long. This chain's CDR3 is CASYRQPELNTEAFF. In nucleotides, the CDR3 is TGCGCCAGCTACCGACAACCCGAATTGAACACTGAAGCTTTCTTT.

The chain links TRBV6-5 to TRBJ2-7, with D perhaps matching TRBD1 (5 bases). The germline gives CDR1 MNHEY, CDR2 SVGAGI. Trimming stripped 6 bases from V and 3 bases from J, with 9 bases between. The length of the CDR3 is 12 residues. In DNA form, the CDR3 reads TGTGCCAGCAGGGCACAGGTCTACGAGCAGTACTTC. Translation gives CASRAQVYEQYF.

The chain couples TRBV6-2 or TRBV6-3 to TRBJ2-1; tentatively, D is TRBD1 (6 bases). This CDR3 is built from 15 residues. The germline gives CDR1 MNHEY, CDR2 SVGEGT. The V and J ends lost 5 bases and 4 bases respectively, with 15 bases between them. In nucleotides, the CDR3 is TGTGCCAGCAGTACCCGGGACACAATTTACAATGAGCAGTTCTTC. The encoded protein is CASSTRDTIYNEQFF.

DNA of the CDR3: TGTGCCAGCACCCCGGGACAGGGGGCTACTGGGGCCAACGTCCTGACTTTC. Amino acids: CASTPGQGATGANVLTF. The J gene is TRBJ2-6, the V gene TRBV21-1; TRBD1, as called in the table, went unchecked against the DNA. TRBV21-1 constitutes a pseudogene. The CDR3 is made up of 17 amino acids.

This clone was picked up a small number of times. The chain joins TRBV7-9 to TRBJ1-2; no reliable D call. Germline CDR1 SEHNR, CDR2 FQNEAQ (reference sequence). V gave up 6 bases and J gave up 12 bases, with 5 bases separating them. This CDR3 region has 8 residues. CDR3 in DNA: TGTGCCAGCAGAGAGCACACCTTC. Its translation is CASREHTF.

J is TRBJ1-1 and V is TRBV11-1; D perhaps matches TRBD1 (5 bases). V lost 5 bases and J lost 5, with 15 bases in between. Germline CDR1 SGHAT, CDR2 FQDESV (reference sequence). The CDR3 consists of 14 residues. The CDR3 loop is CASSLDGGLTEAFF. DNA of the CDR3: TGTGCCAGCAGCCTGGATGGGGGGTTAACTGAAGCTTTCTTT.

The chain recombines TRBV29-1 with TRBJ2-2, with 7 positions matching TRBD2. J lost 3 bases, V lost 2 bases, and 9 bases had no gene match. This CDR3 comprises 16 residues. The germline V gene has CDR1 SQVTM and CDR2 ANQGSEA. The CDR3 reads CSVEWASGTYTGELFF. The CDR3 nucleotides are TGCAGCGTTGAATGGGCCAGCGGGACTTACACCGGGGAGCTGTTTTTT.

The V call is TRBV29-1, the J call TRBJ1-3; TRBD1 aligns across 7 bases. After removal of 2 bases from V and 1 base from J, the junction contained 5 bases not matched to a gene. The CDR3 totals 15 residues. In germline, CDR1 is SQVTM, CDR2 ANQGSEA. The CDR3 protein is CSVESEGASGNTIYF. In DNA, the CDR3 is TGCAGCGTTGAATCAGAGGGGGCTTCTGGAAACACCATATATTTT.

The chain combines TRBV6-4 with TRBJ1-6, with D perhaps matching TRBD1 (5 bases). Trimming shortened V by 6 bases and J by 2 bases, and 11 bases separated the two germline ends. Germline CDR1 reads MRHNA; CDR2 reads SNTAGT. This CDR3 region has 15 residues. This chain's CDR3 is CASSFDSAYNSPLHF. The CDR3 nucleotides read TGTGCCAGCAGCTTCGACAGCGCCTATAATTCACCCCTCCACTTT.

This clone has ten or more counts. The V and J genes are TRBV7-9 and TRBJ2-3, with 9 positions matching TRBD2. This CDR3 spans 16 amino acids. From germline, CDR1 is SEHNR and CDR2 FQNEAQ (reference sequence). The ends lost 1 base at V and 4 bases at J; junction bases unmatched: 6. The CDR3 spells CASSLGVSGGADTQYF. CDR3 nucleotides: TGTGCCAGCAGCTTAGGGGTTAGCGGGGGTGCAGATACGCAGTATTTT.